These 10 T cell receptor beta chains originate from one sample sequenced in a study of T cells in localized non-small cell lung cancer. Clones were sequenced by immunoSEQ multiplex PCR, and TCRdb holds only the in-frame ones, with some missing. The profile shows around 30,000 clones, around 94% of them singletons. The sample was peripheral blood, taken before any cancer treatment. The source is a woman aged 35 to 70 with stage I lung adenocarcinoma.

The gene calls are TRBV29-1 and TRBJ2-3; 7 positions match TRBD2. This CDR3 spans 14 amino acids. The junction had 7 bases not matched to a gene; V was cut back by 0 bases and J by 7 bases. Germline V CDR1 and CDR2: SQVTM, ANQGSEA. CDR3 residues: CSVEDVGLRNTQYF. The DNA for the CDR3 is TGCAGCGTTGAAGATGTGGGACTACGAAATACGCAGTATTTT.

The rearrangement joins TRBV6-5 to TRBJ2-3, with no clear D. Germline CDR1 reads MNHEY; CDR2 reads SVGAGI. The CDR3 runs to 16 residues. V was trimmed by 0 bases and J by 4 bases, leaving 14 bases between them. The CDR3 DNA sequence: TGTGCCAGCAGTTACTCGGCCACAAACTCCCCAGATACGCAGTATTTT. It translates to CASSYSATNSPDTQYF.

Notes on this clone: The junction does not match germline at one end; this may be a read error. The chain is built from TRBV7-7 and TRBJ2-1; 7 bases map to TRBD1. The germline gives CDR1 SSHAT, CDR2 FNYEAQ (reference sequence). The CDR3 length is 14 residues. The CDR3 spells CASSPGQSYNEQFF. The CDR3, as DNA: TGTGCTAGCAGCCCGGGACAGTCCTACAATGAGCAGTTCTTC.

The chain uses TRBV7-2 and TRBJ2-7; 10 nucleotides match TRBD2. Unmatched junction bases numbered 0, after V lost 0 bases and J lost 7 bases. The CDR3 covers 13 residues. Germline V gene data show CDR1 as SGHTA and CDR2 as FQGNSA. The CDR3 nucleotides read TGTGCCAGCAGCTTAGCACTAGCGGGGGAGCAGTACTTC. Protein sequence: CASSLALAGEQYF.

The rearrangement links TRBV6-6 to TRBJ2-1, with D tentatively TRBD1 (6 bases). V was shortened by 2 bases and J by 1 base, with 6 bases between the two germline ends. The CDR3 extends over 14 amino acids. Germline CDR1 and CDR2: MNHNY and SVGAGI (reference sequence). CDR3 in DNA: TGTGCCAGCAGTTACGGACAGTCCTACAATGAGCAGTTCTTC. Amino acid sequence: CASSYGQSYNEQFF.

Written as DNA, the CDR3 is TGCGCCAGCAGCTTGGATGAGGGATCATCAGATACGCAGTATTTT. Residues: CASSLDEGSSDTQYF. The rearrangement uses TRBV5-1 and TRBJ2-3; D perhaps matches TRBD2 (5 bases). The V end was cut by 0 bases, the J end by 4 bases, with 12 bases between. The CDR3 has 15 amino acids. The V gene's germline CDR1 is SGHRS and CDR2 YFSETQ.

The chain uses TRBV5-6 and TRBJ1-1, with D maybe TRBD1 (6 bases). CDR3 size: 17 residues. The germline V and J ends were trimmed by 2 bases and 6 bases, with 23 bases remaining between them. Germline CDR1 and CDR2: SGHDT and YYEEEE. For the CDR3, the DNA is TGTGCCAGCAGCTTTGGTTTCAGTCGTACGAACAGGGCTGAAGCTTTCTTT. It is translated as CASSFGFSRTNRAEAFF.

The chain is built from TRBV5-4 and TRBJ2-2, with 10 bases aligning to TRBD2. The germline CDR1 and CDR2 sequences are SGHNT and YYREEE (reference sequence). The CDR3 length is 17 residues. Trimming took 1 base from V and 2 from J; bases not matched to a gene: 5. CDR3 in DNA: TGTGCCAGCAGCTTGCCTAGCGGGGGAGTTAACACCGGGGAGCTGTTTTTT. Translating gives CASSLPSGGVNTGELFF.

The rearrangement joins TRBV7-2 to TRBJ1-1; D gene uncertain. CDR3 length: 14 residues. Germline CDR1 is SGHTA and CDR2 is FQGNSA. V gave up 2 bases and J gave up 7 bases, with 14 bases separating them. CDR3 DNA: TGTGCCAGCAGCTTACGCCGGGGAGACGGTGAAGCTTTCTTT. Protein product: CASSLRRGDGEAFF.

V and J are TRBV7-2 and TRBJ2-7, with D hard to call. Trimming stripped 0 bases from V and 3 bases from J, with 15 bases between. Per the germline V gene, CDR1 is SGHTA and CDR2 is FQGNSA. The CDR3 extends over 16 amino acids. CDR3 region: CASSLAALNPNYEQYF. In DNA form, the CDR3 reads TGTGCCAGCAGCTTAGCGGCACTCAACCCGAACTACGAGCAGTACTTC.